The 10 T cell receptor beta chains presented below share a single source sample, sequenced in a study of CD8+ T cells in alopecia areata. Sequencing used cDNA as its template, made by extracting RNA and reverse transcribing it. Generated by immunoSEQ multiplex PCR, the TCRdb table keeps only in-frame clones and is missing some. The sample consists of about 110,000 clones, approximately 59% of them appearing once. What was sequenced was CD8+ T cells sorted from blood. These receptors were collected from a human donor in good health.

The chain is built from TRBV5-6 and TRBJ1-6, with a tentative D call TRBD1 (5 bases). Trimming stripped 6 bases from V and 4 bases from J, with 14 bases between. The germline V gene has CDR1 SGHDT and CDR2 YYEEEE. The CDR3 is 15 residues long. CDR3 sequence (DNA): TGTGCCAGCACCACTCTGGGGGATTATAATTCACCCCTCCACTTT. Translated: CASTTLGDYNSPLHF.

V usage is TRBV28 and J usage is TRBJ1-5; weak D call: TRBD1 (5 bases). The CDR3 is 17 amino acids. Germline values: CDR1 MDHEN, CDR2 SYDVKM. V shed 0 bases and J shed 5 bases, with 17 bases lying between them. The CDR3 sequence: CASSLCYDCGADQPQHF. The DNA for the CDR3 is TGTGCCAGCAGTTTATGTTATGATTGCGGGGCTGATCAGCCCCAGCATTTT.

The V and J genes are TRBV30 and TRBJ1-2, with TRBD1 identical over 12 bases. CDR3 size: 14 residues. V was pared by 4 bases and J by 4 bases, with 4 bases of the junction left unmatched. The germline gives CDR1 GTSNPN, CDR2 SVGIG (reference sequence). In nucleotides, the CDR3 is TGTGCCTGGACCGGGACAGGGGGCGCCTATGGCTACACCTTC. It encodes CAWTGTGGAYGYTF.

The chain is built from TRBV2 and TRBJ2-1; D unresolved. V lost 8 bases to trimming and J lost 4 bases, with 12 bases between them. Germline V gene data show CDR1 as SNHLY and CDR2 as FYNNEI. There are 13 residues in the CDR3. CDR3 in amino acids: CASLSHGYNEQFF. The CDR3 DNA follows: TGTGCCAGCCTCTCCCACGGATACAATGAGCAGTTCTTC. Full variable domain (remainder filled in from reference TRBV2 and TRBJ2-1): EPEVTQTPSHQVTQMGQEVILRCVPISNHLYFYWYRQILGQKVEFLVSFYNNEISEKSEIFDDQFSVERPDGSNFTLKIRSTKLEDSAMYFCASLSHGYNEQFFGPGTRLTVL.

This clone was recorded a few times. V and J are TRBV5-1 and TRBJ2-7; D is unresolved. Germline V gene lookup returns CDR1 SGHRS and CDR2 YFSETQ. The CDR3 consists of 12 residues. V dropped 5 bases and J dropped 5 bases, with 11 bases sitting between them. The CDR3 region is CASSFGVDEQYF. CDR3 sequence (DNA): TGCGCCAGCAGTTTTGGGGTCGACGAGCAGTACTTC.

This clone was picked up a small number of times. This chain uses TRBV7-9 with TRBJ2-6, with D perhaps TRBD2 (5 bases). Trimming pared 6 bases from V and 2 bases from J, leaving 8 bases between. The length of the CDR3 is 14 residues. Germline V gene lookup returns CDR1 SEHNR and CDR2 FQNEAQ (reference sequence). The CDR3 is CASRPGTGANVLTF. In DNA, the CDR3 is TGTGCCAGCAGGCCCGGGACTGGGGCCAACGTCCTGACTTTC.

CDR3 DNA: TGTGCCAGCAGTGCTAGCGGGGGGGAACAAGAGACCCAGTACTTC. It specifies CASSASGGEQETQYF. The chain carries TRBV6-4 and TRBJ2-5; TRBD2 matches 12 bases. With V trimmed by 4 bases and J by 2 bases, 2 bases remained unmatched. The length of the CDR3 is 15 residues. The germline gives CDR1 MRHNA, CDR2 SNTAGT.

This clone was seen a few times. This chain joins TRBV29-1 and TRBJ2-3; 10 bases are shared with TRBD2. Per the germline V gene, CDR1 is SQVTM and CDR2 is ANQGSEA. Trimming cost V 7 bases and J 0 bases; bases outside gene matches: 13. This CDR3 contains 17 residues. The CDR3 nucleotides read TGCAGCGGTATCGCCCCTTCTAGCGGGGGTAGCACAGATACGCAGTATTTT. This translates into CSGIAPSSGGSTDTQYF.

In its sample, this clone was seen a few times. This chain links TRBV29-1 with TRBJ2-7; D assignment may be TRBD1 or TRBD2 (5 bases each). Looked up from germline, CDR1 is SQVTM and CDR2 is ANQGSEA. V was cut by 2 bases and J by 6 bases, with 8 bases left in between. The CDR3 consists of 11 residues. CDR3 DNA sequence: TGCAGCGTTGAAAGGGACCGCGAGCAGTACTTC. This encodes CSVERDREQYF.

This rearrangement joins TRBV19 to TRBJ2-3; D remains unclear. Trimming took off 8 bases at V and 0 bases at J, with 9 bases between the two ends. This CDR3 is built from 13 residues. Germline V lookup: CDR1 LNHDA, CDR2 SQIVND (reference sequence). In DNA form, the CDR3 reads TGTGCCAGTTCTACCACTAGCACAGATACGCAGTATTTT. Its translation is CASSTTSTDTQYF.